This T cell receptor beta chain originates from a study of T cells in Graves' hyperthyroidism and ophthalmopathy. Study-wide context: Once the initial diagnosis was made, peripheral blood was obtained before any treatment. Whole-study findings and limits: A model of 13 V-J pairs discriminated ophthalmopathy from stable hyperthyroidism. The model made its ophthalmopathy prediction, and onset followed a median approximately six months later. Most expanded thyroid clonotypes above 0.001 also appeared in blood.

Germline CDR1 is GTSNPN and CDR2 is SVGIG (reference sequence). The CDR3 has 16 residues. The trim removed 2 bases at V and 5 bases at J, leaving 9 bases unmatched. RNA transcripts yielded amplified TCR beta CDR3 regions. RT-PCR in the first round (using the HTBI primer set) targeted the TCR CDR3. TCRdb used MiXCR to reprocess the multiplex PCR reads, holding one entry per CDR3 protein. Of under 300,000 distinct CDR3 sequences in the sample, roughly 20% are singletons; the top ten hold around 64%. Notes on this clonotype: As yet, its antigen is unknown.

The V call is TRBV30, the J call TRBJ2-2, with 9 nucleotides matching TRBD1. The sample was blood. This sequence originates from a man aged 25-40 years with Graves' ophthalmopathy. The CDR3 DNA is TGTGCCTGGAGTTTTGTGGGGACAGGGAGAACCGGGGAGCTGTTTTTT. The encoded protein is CAWSFVGTGRTGELFF.